This passage covers 14 T cell receptor beta chains from one sample sequenced in a study of immune heterogeneity within non-small cell lung tumors. The TCR beta CDR3 region underwent multiplex PCR amplification with 32 V and 13 J primers. TCRdb ran MiXCR on the multiplex PCR reads and lists one entry per CDR3 protein. Among several thousand distinct CDR3 sequences listed, about a third were seen once. Each sample used 600 to 750 ng of genomic DNA from bulk tumor tissue. Doctors removed several biopsies from each primary tumor during surgery, keeping them far apart. Surgery that was curative in intent was performed on patients with untreated, newly diagnosed non-small cell lung cancer. The sample consisted of lung tumor tissue. These receptors were taken from a man aged 70-80 years with non-small cell lung cancer.

The chain joins TRBV6-1 to TRBJ1-5; 8 positions match TRBD1. The CDR3 runs 13 residues. V was clipped by 4 bases and J by 7 bases; unmatched bases: 3. Germline V CDR1 and CDR2: MNHNS, SASEGT. CDR3 sequence: CASSVGQGQPQHF. CDR3 nucleotides: TGTGCCAGCAGTGTAGGACAGGGACAGCCCCAGCATTTT.

The sample holds one count of this clonotype. A much larger clone lies a single base off, so this may be a read error. The rearrangement links TRBV29-1 to TRBJ2-1, with D tentatively TRBD1 or TRBD2 (5 bases each). Trimming took 2 bases from V and 6 from J, leaving 17 bases between them. The germline V gene has CDR1 SQVTM and CDR2 ANQGSEA. This CDR3 has 15 amino acids. CDR3 nucleotide sequence: TGCAGCGTTGAAAATTCAGCTGGGACCCGCAATGAGCAGTTCTTC. It encodes CSVENSAGTRNEQFF.

The chain joins TRBV19 to TRBJ2-1; TRBD2 aligns across 11 bases. Trimming at V came to 4 bases and at J to 6 bases, leaving 5 bases not matched to a gene. The CDR3 has 15 residues. Per the germline V gene, CDR1 is LNHDA and CDR2 is SQIVND (reference sequence). The CDR3 nucleotides are TGTGCCAGTAGTAGACTAGCGGGAAACTCCAATGAGCAGTTCTTC. It specifies CASSRLAGNSNEQFF.

This rearrangement joins TRBV27 to TRBJ1-4; 8 bases are shared with TRBD1. The germline gives CDR1 MNHEY, CDR2 SMNVEV (reference sequence). The V segment lost 4 bases and the J segment 2 bases; nucleotides outside the gene matches: 6. This CDR3 spans 16 amino acids. CDR3 amino acids: CASSSAGGETNEKLFF. DNA of the CDR3: TGTGCCAGCAGTTCCGCAGGGGGCGAGACTAATGAAAAACTGTTTTTT. The full variable domain, rest sourced from reference TRBV27 and TRBJ1-4, is EAQVTQNPRYLITVTGKKLTVTCSQNMNHEYMSWYRQDPGLGLRQIYYSMNVEVTDKGDVPEGYKVSRKEKRNFPLILESPSPNQTSLYFCASSSAGGETNEKLFFGSGTQLSVL.

This chain joins TRBV19 and TRBJ2-6, with 9 bases fitting TRBD1. CDR3 length: 16 residues. Trimming at V came to 5 bases and at J to 4 bases, leaving 6 bases not matched to a gene. CDR1 and CDR2 from the germline V gene are LNHDA and SQIVND (reference sequence). CDR3 in DNA: TGTGCCAGTAGTCCTGGACAGGGGAACGGGGCCAACGTCCTGACTTTC. It encodes CASSPGQGNGANVLTF.

This chain connects TRBV2 to TRBJ1-5; D unresolved. Germline V gene sequence: CDR1 SNHLY, CDR2 FYNNEI. V was pared by 8 bases and J by 7 bases, with 15 bases between. This CDR3 contains 13 residues. The CDR3 coding sequence is TGTGCCAGCCGGGCTCCTGAGGGCCAGCCCCAGCATTTT. This encodes CASRAPEGQPQHF.

This chain uses TRBV28 with TRBJ1-6, with D possibly being TRBD1 (6 bases). V lost 4 bases to trimming and J lost 10 bases, with 17 bases between them. The CDR3 spans 15 residues. Germline V CDR1 and CDR2: MDHEN, SYDVKM. This CDR3 reads CASSWDGTTVSPLHF. The CDR3 coding sequence is TGTGCCAGCAGTTGGGATGGGACAACCGTCTCACCCCTCCACTTT. The entire variable domain, with the rest obtained from reference TRBV28 and TRBJ1-6, is as follows: DVKVTQSSRYLVKRTGEKVFLECVQDMDHENMFWYRQDPGLGLRLIYFSYDVKMKEKGDIPEGYSVSREKKERFSLILESASTNQTSMYLCASSWDGTTVSPLHFGNGTRLTVT.

This chain uses TRBV19 with TRBJ2-3; D might be TRBD1 or TRBD2, each matching 6 bases. V was pared by 7 bases and J by 5 bases, with 16 bases between. The CDR3 runs 14 residues. Germline CDR1 reads LNHDA; CDR2 reads SQIVND (reference sequence). CDR3 in DNA: TGTGCCAGTACAGGCAGGGGAGGAGGAGATACGCAGTATTTT. It translates to CASTGRGGGDTQYF. The whole variable domain, remainder taken from reference TRBV19 and TRBJ2-3, is DGGITQSPKYLFRKEGQNVTLSCEQNLNHDAMYWYRQDPGQGLRLIYYSQIVNDFQKGDIAEGYSVSREKKESFPLTVTSAQKNPTAFYLCASTGRGGGDTQYFGPGTRLTVL.

V and J are TRBV6-2 or TRBV6-3 and TRBJ2-1; tentatively, D is TRBD1 or TRBD2 (6 bases each). CDR1 and CDR2 (germline): MNHEY, SVGEGT. The V end was cut by 2 bases, the J end by 3 bases, with 14 bases between. This CDR3 has 16 residues. The CDR3 is CASSYGGLAFYNEQFF. Written as DNA, the CDR3 is TGTGCCAGCAGTTACGGGGGCCTAGCGTTCTACAATGAGCAGTTCTTC.

The rearrangement links TRBV7-2 to TRBJ1-1; D gene unclear. The germline gives CDR1 SGHTA, CDR2 FQGNSA. CDR3 size: 12 residues. Trimming pared 1 base from V and 4 bases from J, leaving 4 bases between. The CDR3 here is CASSLDFTEAFF. The CDR3 coding sequence is TGTGCCAGCAGCTTAGATTTCACTGAAGCTTTCTTT.

Concerning this clonotype: A read error is likely, as this CDR3 ends without the conserved phenylalanine or tryptophan. The DNA is omitted, as the CDR3 cannot be located on it reliably, and the CDR3 follows TCRdb's listing. The V gene is TRBV20-1, the J gene TRBJ2-3; the D call in the table, TRBD2, was not verified against the DNA. Termini included, the CDR3 measures 11 amino acids. CDR1 and CDR2 from the germline V gene are DFQATT and SNEGSKA (reference sequence). CDR3 protein: CSARDARNFFV.

V is TRBV7-3 and J is TRBJ2-4; either TRBD1 or TRBD2 may supply D (5 bases each). V lost 6 bases, J lost 7 bases, and 16 bases lay in between. The CDR3 is made up of 14 amino acids. The germline CDR1 and CDR2 sequences are SGHTA and FQGTGA. DNA for the CDR3: TGTGCCAGCAGTCTGGGCCAGGGAGAGAACATTCAGTACTTC. Protein sequence: CASSLGQGENIQYF.

The J gene is TRBJ2-7, the V gene TRBV11-2; 9 bases line up with TRBD1. The CDR3 runs to 15 residues. Germline V gene lookup returns CDR1 SGHAT and CDR2 FQNNGV. After removal of 5 bases from V and 5 bases from J, the junction contained 10 bases not matched to a gene. The DNA for the CDR3 is TGTGCCAGCAGCCCTTGGACAGGGGTTGGCGACGAGCAGTACTTC. It yields the protein CASSPWTGVGDEQYF.

In this sample, this clonotype turned up a few times. The CDR3 nucleotides are TGTGCCAGCAGATTAGCGGGACCGTACAATGAGCAGTTCTTC. It translates to CASRLAGPYNEQFF. This chain joins TRBV2 and TRBJ2-1; 8 bases line up with TRBD2. The V gene end was trimmed by 6 bases and the J gene end by 4 bases; junction bases not matched to a gene: 5. The CDR3 runs 14 residues. In germline, CDR1 is SNHLY, CDR2 FYNNEI.